Sequencing of this T cell receptor beta chain was carried out in a study of CD8+ T cells in alopecia areata. Study information: Those patients who were treated received oral tofacitinib, which was given at 5 to 10 mg twice daily for moderate-to-severe alopecia areata. Study results and caveats: Many expanded lesional clones persisted in scalp and blood during tofacitinib.

Reverse transcription of extracted RNA yielded cDNA, which provided the sequencing template. Some clones are missing from TCRdb's copy, which holds only in-frame ones; the method was immunoSEQ multiplex PCR. The table records some 150,000 clones, 54% of them present only once. Concerning this clone: Antigen: not known. Other DNA sequences in the same sample also yield this CDR3.

The CDR3 is made up of 13 amino acids. The ends were cut back, 1 base at V and 2 bases at J, with 3 bases in the middle. Germline-derived CDR1 and CDR2 are MNHEY and SMNVEV (reference sequence). Treatment described: oral pan-JAK inhibitor, 5-10 mg twice daily. Alopecia areata patients had lesional scalp punch biopsies and peripheral blood taken from them. This sample comprised CD8+ T cells sorted from blood, obtained at week 4, from a patient treated with tofacitinib. The origin of this receptor is a human donor with alopecia areata. The genes are TRBV27 and TRBJ1-5; D not certain. Here the CDR3 DNA reads TGTGCCAGCAGTTTATTGGGCAATCAGCCCCAGCATTTT. Its translation: CASSLLGNQPQHF.